In this sample, the clone carrying this T cell receptor beta chain turned up a few times. Its antigen remains unknown. This entry belongs to a study of somatic mutations in cytotoxic T cells in rheumatoid arthritis. Study-level results: For CD8+ T-cell clonality, rheumatoid arthritis patients and age-matched healthy controls did not differ significantly.

Method: immunoSEQ multiplex PCR; TCRdb's copy keeps in-frame clones and lacks some. Here the sample spans some 10,000 clones, around 75% being singletons. V dropped 2 bases and J dropped 4 bases, with 12 bases sitting between them. The CDR3 is made up of 14 amino acids. Germline CDR1 SGHNT, CDR2 YYREEE (reference sequence). The specimen sequenced was CD8+ T cells sorted from blood. The chain joins TRBV5-4 to TRBJ1-1; D remains ambiguous. The source of this sequence is a man in his 60s in good health. DNA for the CDR3: TGTGCCAGCAGCTTTGAGGGAGGTGGCACTGAAGCTTTCTTT. This gives the protein CASSFEGGGTEAFF.